The 21 T cell receptor beta chains presented below share a single source sample, sequenced in a study of beta chain features in type 1 diabetes. Expressed TCRB transcripts were sequenced, since all the RNA that had been isolated was reverse transcribed. The table came from immunoSEQ multiplex PCR; TCRdb's copy has only in-frame clones and leaves some out. The repertoire has some 180,000 clones, 10% to 15% of them found once; the top ten carry about 0.58%. Sequenced input: central memory CD4+ T cells from blood. Receptors were obtained from a woman between 18 and 29 years old in good health.

This chain uses TRBV11-2 with TRBJ2-5, with D perhaps matching TRBD1 (5 bases). The CDR3 contains 14 residues. The V gene lost 5 bases and the J gene lost 5 bases, with 15 bases spanning the gap. The germline V gene encodes CDR1 SGHAT and CDR2 FQNNGV. CDR3 coding DNA: TGTGCCAGCAGCGCCCACCTAGGGGCGGAGACCCAGTACTTC. It specifies CASSAHLGAETQYF.

This clone was counted a few times. The chain uses TRBV7-2 and TRBJ2-1; D is uncertain. V lost 6 bases and J 3 bases, leaving 15 bases between the germline ends. The germline V gene encodes CDR1 SGHTA and CDR2 FQGNSA. The length of the CDR3 is 15 residues. CDR3 bases: TGTGCCAGCAGACCTCCCTACGAGATCTACAATGAGCAGTTCTTC. Translated, it gives CASRPPYEIYNEQFF.

The J gene is TRBJ1-2, the V gene TRBV6-1, with a possible D match to TRBD1 (6 bases). This CDR3 has 14 residues. Trimming shortened V by 7 bases and J by 4 bases, and 16 bases separated the two germline ends. Germline-derived CDR1 and CDR2 are MNHNS and SASEGT. For the CDR3, the DNA is TGTGCCAGCAACCCCGGACAGTGGACCTATGGCTACACCTTC. It is translated as CASNPGQWTYGYTF.

Only a few counts were recorded for this clone. The chain is built from TRBV29-1 and TRBJ2-5; 10 nucleotides line up with TRBD2. V shed 3 bases, J shed 0 bases, and the junction held 10 bases outside the gene matches. This CDR3 comprises 17 residues. CDR1 SQVTM and CDR2 ANQGSEA come from the germline V gene. CDR3: CSVEFGLAETYQETQYF. The DNA for the CDR3 is TGCAGCGTTGAGTTCGGACTAGCGGAGACGTACCAAGAGACCCAGTACTTC.

This clone occurred a few times. This chain joins TRBV7-9 and TRBJ2-1, with D possibly being TRBD1 (5 bases). The CDR3 runs 15 residues. Germline CDR1 reads SEHNR; CDR2 reads FQNEAQ (reference sequence). V gave up 5 bases and J gave up 6 bases, with 17 bases separating them. CDR3 in amino acids: CASSQGVVESNEQFF. For the CDR3, the DNA is TGTGCCAGCAGCCAAGGGGTAGTAGAGAGCAATGAGCAGTTCTTC.

This clone was recorded a few times. The chain recombines TRBV10-3 with TRBJ1-5, with no clear D. Germline lookup yields CDR1 ENHRY and CDR2 SYGVKD. The V and J ends lost 2 bases and 3 bases respectively, with 5 bases between them. The CDR3 is made up of 13 amino acids. Here the CDR3 reads CAISEEINQPQHF. DNA of the CDR3: TGTGCCATCAGTGAGGAGATCAATCAGCCCCAGCATTTT.

The table lists this clone with a few counts. V usage is TRBV27 and J usage is TRBJ1-2, with D possibly being TRBD1 (5 bases). The ends were cut back, 5 bases at V and 5 bases at J, with 15 bases in the middle. The CDR3 loop spans 14 amino acids. The V gene's germline CDR1 is MNHEY and CDR2 SMNVEV (reference sequence). The CDR3 DNA reads as TGTGCCAGCAGTCCCCGGTGGGGCGGTTATGGCTACACCTTC. Translated: CASSPRWGGYGYTF.

Only a few counts were recorded for this clone. This chain uses TRBV14 with TRBJ2-3; 10 nucleotides line up with TRBD1. Germline loops: CDR1 SGHDN, CDR2 FVKESK. With V trimmed by 4 bases and J by 2 bases, 3 bases remained unmatched. CDR3 length equals 15 residues. The CDR3 DNA reads as TGTGCCAGCAGCCCTCGACAGGGGGCCACAGATACGCAGTATTTT. Protein sequence: CASSPRQGATDTQYF.

This clone has more than one count but fewer than ten. The chain employs TRBV9 and TRBJ1-4; D unresolved. The germline V and J ends were trimmed by 3 bases and 5 bases, with 11 bases remaining between them. The CDR3 covers 14 residues. CDR1 is SGDLS, CDR2 YYNGEE, per germline. The CDR3 region is CASSGSPQNEKLFF. The CDR3 DNA follows: TGTGCCAGCAGCGGAAGCCCCCAAAATGAAAAACTGTTTTTT. The variable domain in full, with the rest retrieved from reference TRBV9 and TRBJ1-4, is DSGVTQTPKHLITATGQRVTLRCSPRSGDLSVYWYQQSLDQGLQFLIQYYNGEERAKGNILERFSAQQFPDLHSELNLSSLELGDSALYFCASSGSPQNEKLFFGSGTQLSVL.

This clone was seen a handful of times. This chain joins TRBV30 and TRBJ1-5, with 7 bases aligning to TRBD1. Germline assignment: CDR1 GTSNPN and CDR2 SVGIG (reference sequence). The CDR3 loop spans 15 amino acids. The junction had 11 bases not matched to a gene; V was cut back by 2 bases and J by 7 bases. In DNA form, the CDR3 reads TGTGCCTGGAGTATCTCAGGGGGTAGGAGCCAGCCCCAGCATTTT. Translating gives CAWSISGGRSQPQHF.

The CDR3 spells CASPPREGTGANVLTF. Here the CDR3 DNA reads TGTGCCAGCCCCCCCCGCGAGGGAACTGGGGCCAACGTCCTGACTTTC. The chain has TRBV7-8 and TRBJ2-6, with D possibly TRBD2 on 5 matching bases. Per the germline V gene, CDR1 is SGHVS and CDR2 is FQNEAQ. The ends were cut back, 8 bases at V and 2 bases at J, with 16 bases in the middle. The length of the CDR3 is 16 residues.

V is TRBV7-9 and J is TRBJ1-2, with TRBD1 matching over 10 bases. Germline assignment: CDR1 SEHNR and CDR2 FQNEAQ (reference sequence). Trimming cost V 4 bases and J 2 bases; bases outside gene matches: 10. The CDR3 consists of 17 residues. The CDR3, as DNA: TGTGCCAGCAGCTCGTTTAAGACGGGACAGGGGAACTATGGCTACACCTTC. Translating gives CASSSFKTGQGNYGYTF. The variable domain in full, completed from reference TRBV7-9 and TRBJ1-2, reads DTGVSQNPRHKITKRGQNVTFRCDPISEHNRLYWYRQTLGQGPEFLTYFQNEAQLEKSRLLSDRFSAERPKGSFSTLEIQRTEQGDSAMYLCASSSFKTGQGNYGYTFGSGTRLTVV.

The gene calls are TRBV18 and TRBJ2-1, with D hard to call. Germline CDR1 KGHSH, CDR2 LQKENI. The germline V and J ends were trimmed by 0 bases and 5 bases, with 11 bases remaining between them. The CDR3 contains 15 residues. The CDR3 nucleotides are TGTGCCAGCTCACCACCCGCTGGCCCGCACAATGAGCAGTTCTTC. Residues: CASSPPAGPHNEQFF. Drawing the rest from reference TRBV18 and TRBJ2-1, the complete variable domain is NAGVMQNPRHLVRRRGQEARLRCSPMKGHSHVYWYRQLPEEGLKFMVYLQKENIIDESGMPKERFSAEFPKEGPSILRIQQVVRGDSAAYFCASSPPAGPHNEQFFGPGTRLTVL.

The V gene is TRBV25-1, the J gene TRBJ2-5; D is ambiguous. The CDR3 length is 15 residues. Germline V gene lookup returns CDR1 MGHDK and CDR2 SYGVNS. The V end lost 3 bases, the J end lost 5 bases, and 16 bases lay between the germline ends. In DNA, the CDR3 is TGTGCCAGCAGTGACCCGGGTACCTCCGGGGAGACCCAGTACTTC. Translation gives CASSDPGTSGETQYF.

This clone was observed a few times. The chain has TRBV19 and TRBJ1-5; D remains unclear. The CDR3 runs to 13 residues. Germline V gene data show CDR1 as LNHDA and CDR2 as SQIVND (reference sequence). The V end was cut by 3 bases, the J end by 4 bases, with 7 bases between. The CDR3 coding sequence is TGTGCCAGTAGTATTGTCCATAATCAGCCCCAGCATTTT. The encoded protein is CASSIVHNQPQHF.

There are a few counts of this clone. This chain connects TRBV13 to TRBJ1-5; TRBD1 agrees at 9 bases. The CDR3 is 14 amino acids. The germline CDR1 and CDR2 sequences are PRHDT and FYEKMQ (reference sequence). V gave up 5 bases and J gave up 6 bases; unmatched junction bases: 5. CDR3 sequence (DNA): TGTGCCAGCAGCGGGAGGGACAGGGCTCAGCCCCAGCATTTT. Translated: CASSGRDRAQPQHF. Variable domain in full (rest from reference TRBV13 and TRBJ1-5): AAGVIQSPRHLIKEKRETATLKCYPIPRHDTVYWYQQGPGQDPQFLISFYEKMQSDKGSIPDRFSAQQFSDYHSELNMSSLELGDSALYFCASSGRDRAQPQHFGDGTRLSIL.

This clone has more than one count but fewer than ten. CDR3 DNA sequence: TGTGCCAGCAGTTTCAGCAGCGCCCACTACTCCTACGAGCAGTACTTC. It translates to CASSFSSAHYSYEQYF. The chain combines TRBV27 with TRBJ2-7; D call uncertain. Germline assignment: CDR1 MNHEY and CDR2 SMNVEV (reference sequence). V was pared by 3 bases and J by 0 bases, with 15 bases between. CDR3 length equals 16 residues.

This clone has a handful of counts. This rearrangement joins TRBV29-1 to TRBJ1-1, with TRBD1 identical over 12 bases. The CDR3 has 11 residues. Germline CDR1 is SQVTM and CDR2 is ANQGSEA. Trimming removed 6 bases from V and 11 bases from J; junction bases left unmatched: 4. CDR3 sequence: CSVGQGALAFF. CDR3 nucleotide sequence: TGCAGCGTGGGACAGGGGGCTTTGGCTTTCTTT. Full variable domain (missing parts from reference TRBV29-1 and TRBJ1-1): SAVISQKPSRDICQRGTSLTIQCQVDSQVTMMFWYRQQPGQSLTLIATANQGSEATYESGFVIDKFPISRPNLTFSTLTVSNMSPEDSSIYLCSVGQGALAFFGQGTRLTVV.

This clone was seen a handful of times. The gene calls are TRBV30 and TRBJ2-7, with D possibly TRBD2 on 5 matching bases. V was cut by 5 bases and J by 5 bases, with 16 bases left in between. CDR3 size: 13 residues. Germline V CDR1 and CDR2: GTSNPN, SVGIG (reference sequence). The CDR3 protein is CAWARGPPHEQYF. The DNA for the CDR3 is TGTGCCTGGGCCCGGGGTCCGCCCCACGAGCAGTACTTC. The full variable domain, rest sourced from reference TRBV30 and TRBJ2-7, is SQTIHQWPATLVQPVGSPLSLECTVEGTSNPNLYWYRQAAGRGLQLLFYSVGIGQISSEVPQNLSASRPQDRQFILSSKKLLLSDSGFYLCAWARGPPHEQYFGPGTRLTVT.

The chain is built from TRBV4-3 and TRBJ2-5; the match to TRBD2 covers 8 bases. The CDR3 is made up of 13 amino acids. The germline V gene encodes CDR1 LGHNA and CDR2 YSLEER. Trimming removed 4 bases from V and 5 bases from J; junction bases left unmatched: 3. The CDR3 reads CASSRLATETQYF. CDR3 DNA: TGCGCCAGCAGCCGACTAGCGACGGAGACCCAGTACTTC.

This clone occurred a few times. V and J are TRBV6-1 and TRBJ2-1, with D possibly being TRBD2 (5 bases). Trimming shortened V by 6 bases and J by 1 base, and 10 bases separated the two germline ends. The CDR3 is made up of 14 amino acids. Per the germline V gene, CDR1 is MNHNS and CDR2 is SASEGT. CDR3 in amino acids: CASRRAESYNEQFF. The DNA of the CDR3 is TGTGCCAGCAGGAGGGCGGAATCCTACAATGAGCAGTTCTTC.